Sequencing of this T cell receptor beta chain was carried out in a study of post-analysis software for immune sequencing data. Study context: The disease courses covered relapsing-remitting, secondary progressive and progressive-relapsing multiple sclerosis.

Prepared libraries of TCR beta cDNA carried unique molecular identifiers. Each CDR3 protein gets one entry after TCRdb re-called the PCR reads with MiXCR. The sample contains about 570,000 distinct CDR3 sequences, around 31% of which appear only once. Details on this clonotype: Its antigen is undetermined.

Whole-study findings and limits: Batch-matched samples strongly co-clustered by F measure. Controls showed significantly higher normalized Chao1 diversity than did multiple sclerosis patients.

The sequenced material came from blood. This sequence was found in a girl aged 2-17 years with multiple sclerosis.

CDR3 in amino acids: CASRQRATNYGYTF. In DNA, the CDR3 is TGTGCCAGCAGGCAACGGGCGACTAACTATGGCTACACCTTC. The chain links TRBV6-6 to TRBJ1-2; D unresolved. CDR3 size: 14 residues. V was shortened by 6 bases and J by 0 bases, with 11 bases between the two germline ends. The germline V gene encodes CDR1 MNHNY and CDR2 SVGAGI (reference sequence).